Included here is one T cell receptor (beta chain) sequence, with context. Its cognate antigen is unknown. The germline V gene encodes CDR1 MGHDK and CDR2 SYGVNS. The CDR3 spans 16 residues. V shed 2 bases and J shed 8 bases, with 18 bases lying between them. Method: immunoSEQ multiplex PCR; TCRdb's copy keeps in-frame clones and lacks some. Of approximately 60,000 clones listed, over 80% are singletons. Time point noted: week 47, end of study. The vaccine gave 300 ug of a 20-mer mutant IDH1 peptide subcutaneously per dose. This record comes from a study of a mutant IDH1 vaccine in newly diagnosed glioma. Across the study: V12 occurred at week 35 and V13 at week 47. Overall study results and limits: Under 95% of patients showed vaccine-induced immune responses across multiple MHC alleles.

This clonotype was obtained from a woman between 45 and 65 years old with glioma. This chain uses TRBV25-1 with TRBJ1-4; D possibly corresponds to TRBD1 (5 bases). Sequencing used PBMCs, obtained from a glioma patient whose treatment included an IDH1 peptide vaccine. The CDR3 DNA reads as TGTGCCAGCAGTGAAATGGCGGGAAAGGGGAACGAAAAACTGTTTTTT. As protein: CASSEMAGKGNEKLFF. Variable domain in full (rest from reference TRBV25-1 and TRBJ1-4): EADIYQTPRYLVIGTGKKITLECSQTMGHDKMYWYQQDPGMELHLIHYSYGVNSTEKGDLSSESTVSRIRTEHFPLTLESARPSHTSQYLCASSEMAGKGNEKLFFGSGTQLSVL.